This TCR beta chain came from a study of long-term antiretroviral therapy in people with HIV. Study-wide findings and caveats: Pre-ART expanded TRB clones stayed dominant throughout, though often decreasing after ART.

Germline values: CDR1 SGHAT, CDR2 FQNNGV. This CDR3 is 14 amino acids long. Trimming pared 4 bases from V and 5 bases from J, leaving 14 bases between. Concerning this clone: Its target is not known.

The study used samples holding about 0.85-10 million cryopreserved PBMC before DNA extraction. Version v3.0 of the immunoSEQ assay ran at survey level. Some clones are missing from TCRdb's copy, which holds only in-frame ones; the method was immunoSEQ multiplex PCR. This sample carries over 14,000 clones, 70% to 80% of them seen once, and the ten largest clones take around 21%. This chain joins TRBV11-2 and TRBJ2-5; tentative D call: TRBD1 (6 bases). Sequences were derived from unsorted PBMCs, sampled 1.3 years before starting antiretroviral therapy. The receptor was derived from a man aged 35 to 55 with HIV. CDR3: CASSSGQSAETQYF. The CDR3 DNA reads as TGTGCCAGCAGCTCCGGACAGTCTGCGGAGACCCAGTACTTC. Using reference TRBV11-2 and TRBJ2-5 for the parts outside the CDR3, the full variable domain is EAGVAQSPRYKIIEKRQSVAFWCNPISGHATLYWYQQILGQGPKLLIQFQNNGVVDDSQLPKDRFSAERLKGVDSTLKIQPAKLEDSAVYLCASSSGQSAETQYFGPGTRLLVL.